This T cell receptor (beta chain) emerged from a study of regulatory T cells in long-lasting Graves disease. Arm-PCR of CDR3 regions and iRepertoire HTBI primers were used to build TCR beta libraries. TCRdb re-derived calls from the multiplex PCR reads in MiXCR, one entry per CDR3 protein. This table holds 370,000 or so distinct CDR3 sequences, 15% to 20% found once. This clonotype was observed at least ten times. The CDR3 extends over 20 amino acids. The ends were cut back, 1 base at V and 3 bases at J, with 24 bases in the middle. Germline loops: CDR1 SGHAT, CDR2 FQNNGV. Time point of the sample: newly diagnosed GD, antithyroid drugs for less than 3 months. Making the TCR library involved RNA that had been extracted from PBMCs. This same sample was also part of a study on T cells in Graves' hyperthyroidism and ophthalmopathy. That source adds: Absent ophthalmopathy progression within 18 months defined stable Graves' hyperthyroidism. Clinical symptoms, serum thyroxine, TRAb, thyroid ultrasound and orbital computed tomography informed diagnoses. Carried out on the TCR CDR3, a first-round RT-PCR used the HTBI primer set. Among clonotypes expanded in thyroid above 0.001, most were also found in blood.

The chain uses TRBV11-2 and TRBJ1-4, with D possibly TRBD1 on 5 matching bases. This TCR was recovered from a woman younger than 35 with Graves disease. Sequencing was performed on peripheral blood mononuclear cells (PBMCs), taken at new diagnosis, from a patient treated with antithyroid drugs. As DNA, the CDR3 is TGTGCCAGCAGCTTAGTTGGGGCAGGAGGGCTCGTCGGACCTAATGAAAAACTGTTTTTT. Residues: CASSLVGAGGLVGPNEKLFF.